The 10 T cell receptor beta chains in this list originate from one sample, sequenced in a study of T-cell memory formation after mild COVID-19. TCRdb analysed the 5' RACE reads with MiXCR anew, one entry per CDR3 protein. The data contain 260,000 or so distinct CDR3 sequences, approximately 15% of them singletons. Sequenced sample: PBMCs or a T cell subset sorted from them (not recorded which). All receptors derive from a man aged 18 to 30 who had mild COVID-19 (a few samples of this study predate the infection). Cell type and time point are not known.

The rearrangement links TRBV5-5 to TRBJ2-7, with D possibly being TRBD1 (5 bases). The V gene lost 3 bases and the J gene lost 0 bases, with 7 bases spanning the gap. The V gene's germline CDR1 is SGHKS and CDR2 YYEKEE (reference sequence). The CDR3 is made up of 13 amino acids. The CDR3 nucleotides read TGTGCCAGCAGCTGGGGCGACTCCTACGAGCAGTACGTC. This codes for CASSWGDSYEQYV.

The chain couples TRBV7-9 to TRBJ1-6; D gene unclear. Trimming removed 1 base at V and 6 bases at J, with 10 bases between. The germline V gene encodes CDR1 SEHNR and CDR2 FQNEAQ (reference sequence). There are 15 residues in the CDR3. The chain's CDR3 is CASSLGGRGNSPLHF. The DNA of the CDR3 is TGTGCCAGCAGCTTAGGCGGGAGAGGTAATTCACCCCTCCACTTT.

This clonotype was counted a few times. The rearrangement joins TRBV30 to TRBJ2-7; TRBD2 agrees at 7 bases. The CDR3 consists of 11 residues. Germline V lookup: CDR1 GTSNPN, CDR2 SVGIG (reference sequence). With 2 bases clipped from V and 6 bases from J, the junction kept 1 base outside the gene matches. CDR3 sequence: CAWSPGGEQYF. In DNA, the CDR3 is TGTGCCTGGAGTCCGGGGGGCGAGCAGTACTTC.

This rearrangement joins TRBV18 to TRBJ2-7; TRBD1 aligns across 8 bases. The CDR3 runs to 14 residues. Trimming cost V 2 bases and J 5 bases; bases outside gene matches: 5. Germline values: CDR1 KGHSH, CDR2 LQKENI. The CDR3 is CASSPATGEDEQYF. The DNA for the CDR3 is TGTGCCAGCTCACCAGCGACAGGGGAAGACGAGCAGTACTTC.

The chain couples TRBV4-3 to TRBJ2-2, with no clear D. The length of the CDR3 is 13 residues. Germline loops: CDR1 LGHNA, CDR2 YSLEER. V was trimmed by 2 bases and J by 7 bases, leaving 8 bases between them. The CDR3 sequence is CASSQLLGGELFF. The CDR3 DNA reads as TGCGCCAGCAGCCAACTCCTGGGCGGGGAGCTGTTTTTT.

This chain uses TRBV6-2 or TRBV6-3 with TRBJ1-1; 8 bases are a match to TRBD1. Germline values: CDR1 MNHEY, CDR2 SVGEGT. Trimming removed 7 bases from V and 0 bases from J; junction bases left unmatched: 10. This CDR3 is built from 16 residues. Written as DNA, the CDR3 is TGTGCCAGCACTTCCCGGAGACAGGGGATGAACACTGAAGCTTTCTTT. Translation: CASTSRRQGMNTEAFF.

This clonotype was found a few times. This chain connects TRBV2 to TRBJ2-2, with no clear D. The germline V gene encodes CDR1 SNHLY and CDR2 FYNNEI. The V end lost 8 bases, the J end lost 4 bases, and 8 bases lay between the germline ends. The CDR3 covers 12 residues. The CDR3: CASAELTGELFF. The CDR3 nucleotides read TGTGCCAGCGCGGAGCTCACCGGGGAGCTGTTTTTT.

This clonotype was detected a few times. CDR3 sequence: CASSLEVTEAFF. CDR3 nucleotides: TGTGCCAGCAGCTTAGAGGTCACTGAAGCTTTCTTT. This sequence joins TRBV7-2 and TRBJ1-1; D ambiguous. Germline CDR1 and CDR2: SGHTA and FQGNSA. CDR3 length: 12 residues. Trimming removed 1 base at V and 4 bases at J, with 4 bases between.

This clonotype was detected only a few times. This chain uses TRBV7-2 with TRBJ2-3; TRBD2 agrees at 7 bases. The CDR3 has 18 residues. V gave up 4 bases and J gave up 3 bases; unmatched junction bases: 16. Germline V lookup: CDR1 SGHTA, CDR2 FQGNSA. Here the CDR3 DNA reads TGTGCCAGCAGCTCCGTTCCCAAGAAGGCGGGGGTTACAGATACGCAGTATTTT. Translation: CASSSVPKKAGVTDTQYF.

The chain has TRBV6-5 and TRBJ1-2, with 11 nucleotides matching TRBD1. Germline CDR1 is MNHEY and CDR2 is SVGAGI. This CDR3 spans 14 amino acids. The trim removed 6 bases at V and 4 bases at J, leaving 4 bases unmatched. The CDR3 spells CASRMGQGVYGYTF. The DNA of the CDR3 is TGTGCCAGCAGGATGGGACAGGGGGTCTATGGCTACACCTTC.